A single sample gave rise to the 6 T cell receptor beta chains below, sequenced in a study of OX40 agonist ivuxolimab in advanced cancers. Preparation of the library involved the immunoSEQ multiplex PCR assay. Drawn from immuneACCESS, this table holds only the in-frame rearrangements with V and J called that TCRdb kept. Clones are partly lost; checked studies trace under half to an unresolved V gene and leave the rest unexplained. This sample has some 100,000 clones in its table, and around four fifths of those were observed once. The ten top clones hold roughly 1.1% of the sample. The source material was CD4+ or CD8+ T cells sorted from blood, sampled in a trial of the OX40 agonist ivuxolimab. The source is an adult with an advanced solid tumor such as melanoma, head and neck, liver or kidney cancer.

J is TRBJ2-6 and V is TRBV4-3, with D unclear. Deletions cut 0 bases from V and 1 base from J, with 10 bases between. Per the germline V gene, CDR1 is LGHNA and CDR2 is YSLEER. This CDR3 is 17 amino acids long. In nucleotides, the CDR3 is TGCGCCAGCAGCCAAGAGGCCGATTGGTCTGGGGCCAACGTCCTGACTTTC. This translates into CASSQEADWSGANVLTF.

The CDR3 nucleotides are TGTGCCAGCAGCAACGGGACAGGGTTTGGTTCACCCCTCCACTTT. Translating it yields CASSNGTGFGSPLHF. V gene TRBV5-6 combines with J gene TRBJ1-6, with 9 bases fitting TRBD1. The germline gives CDR1 SGHDT, CDR2 YYEEEE. This CDR3 has 15 residues. Trimming removed 4 bases from V and 9 bases from J; junction bases left unmatched: 8. The full variable domain, with the rest looked up from reference TRBV5-6 and TRBJ1-6, is DAGVTQSPTHLIKTRGQQVTLRCSPKSGHDTVSWYQQALGQGPQFIFQYYEEEERQRGNFPDRFSGHQFPNYSSELNVNALLLGDSALYLCASSNGTGFGSPLHFGNGTRLTVT.

The gene calls are TRBV28 and TRBJ1-2; D uncertain. This CDR3 region has 12 residues. Germline assignment: CDR1 MDHEN and CDR2 SYDVKM. With 2 bases removed from V and 12 bases from J, the gap between germline ends came to 13 bases. The CDR3 reads CASSLRVGYHTF. In nucleotides, the CDR3 is TGTGCCAGCAGTTTACGGGTCGGGTATCACACCTTC.

The V and J genes are TRBV5-6 and TRBJ1-5, with TRBD1 as a possible D gene (5 bases). Germline V CDR1 and CDR2: SGHDT, YYEEEE. The V end was cut by 3 bases, the J end by 2 bases, with 9 bases between. The CDR3 length is 14 residues. The CDR3 spells CASSWGVGNQPQHF. CDR3 coding DNA: TGTGCCAGCAGCTGGGGGGTCGGCAATCAGCCCCAGCATTTT.

V and J are TRBV2 and TRBJ2-7; D gene ambiguous. Germline-derived CDR1 and CDR2 are SNHLY and FYNNEI. Trimming removed 8 bases from V and 2 bases from J, with 13 bases in between. The CDR3 loop spans 13 amino acids. The CDR3 nucleotides read TGTGCCAGCGGTCGGACGTTCGCCTACGAGCAGTACTTC. Its protein product is CASGRTFAYEQYF.

V usage is TRBV27 and J usage is TRBJ2-6; no clear D. CDR3 size: 15 residues. V was cut by 2 bases and J by 0 bases, with 5 bases left in between. Germline V gene sequence: CDR1 MNHEY, CDR2 SMNVEV (reference sequence). This chain's CDR3 is CASSLRSSGANVLTF. CDR3 coding DNA: TGTGCCAGCAGTTTACGCAGCTCTGGGGCCAACGTCCTGACTTTC.